This TCR beta chain comes out of a study of shared clonotypes between healthy human individuals (dated by TCRdb to about 2020). General notes on the study: A couple of women and three men aged 18 to 49 years were included in the cohort. For each donor, three plates each were used for CD4 naive and CD4 memory, two plates were used for CD8 naive, and one plate was used for CD8 memory. Blood TCR repertoires of about five healthy adults were deeply sequenced to estimate repertoire size and the extent of clonotype sharing between individuals. Libraries were prepared and TCR repertoires were sequenced by different laboratories using diverse techniques, in order to increase sequencing depth and limit assay-specific biases. Per donor, leukapheresis produced somewhere between about 0.94 and 9 billion PBMCs.

V loses 4 bases of germline sequence and J loses 7 bases, and the interval between the two ends is 16 bases. The CDR3 runs 14 amino acids, cysteine and phenylalanine included. The read is trimmed to its CDR3 DNA, 42 bases read in frame from base 1. CDR1 and CDR2, looked up from the germline V gene (reference sequence), are LNHDA and SQIVND. CD8 naive samples were obtained by positive selection for CCR7 among CD45RO-negative cells, yielding a CD45RA+CCR7+ population from which TemRA cells were excluded. Healthy HIV-negative adults with no recently reported acute infections or vaccinations were included as donors. Every donor was a Caucasian adult living in Nashville, Tennessee, USA. Blood was obtained by leukapheresis, after which PBMCs were separated by Ficoll-Histopaque density gradient centrifugation and cryopreserved in liquid nitrogen vapor phase. Analytical flow cytometry was used to check the purity and quantity of every magnetically sorted T cell population. From each sorted fraction, genomic DNA was isolated and quantified by UV absorbance on a Nanodrop 2000c.

A remark on this clone: The target of this receptor is not known. The record has no base qualities; no much larger clone is one base away.

Using the deep immunoSEQ assay, TCR CDR3 regions were amplified from genomic DNA by multiplex PCR. Genomic DNA extracted from each cell subset was distributed evenly over all wells of several immunoSEQ 96-well plates, and each plate served as one replicate. For sorted subsets, about 0.2 ug genomic DNA, equal to about 30,000 T cell genomes, was loaded into each replicate PCR. Purified libraries were quantified with a Qubit 3.0 fluorometer, sized on a Bioanalyzer 2100, and re-quantified with the KAPA Library Quantification kit. Every immunoSEQ 96-well plate was sequenced on a separate single-read 150-cycle Illumina NextSeq 550 flow cell. The study's processing was this. The immunoSEQ output contained only junctional sequences without quality scores, so filtering could not match that applied to full-length reads. Sequences were annotated with PyIR, a Python wrapper for IgBLAST v1.9, using IMGT germline references to assign V/J genes and CDR3. Reads were filtered out if the reads had weak V/J assignments (E-value above 1e-6), no CDR3, stop codons, out-of-frame junctions, or ambiguous translated residues. V3J clonotypes were defined by identical inferred V gene, J gene, and CDR3 amino acid sequence. Percentage overlap between repertoires was calculated by dividing the number of shared unique clonotypes by the size of the smaller repertoire. Three approaches were used to assess repertoire richness: RTK rarefaction, the Chao1 estimator, and Recon v2.1 estimates of unobserved clonotypes. For all TCRbeta clonotypes obtained by the gDNA method from several donors, generation probabilities were computed with OLGA. Here the immuneACCESS table is served through TCRdb, limited to in-frame sequences with V and J called. Missing clones are a known gap in these copies; in checked studies unresolved V genes cover under half, and the rest lacks a known reason. Clonal size and the V and J genes are those of that table, whereas D and trimming came from the DNA. For this sample there are some 2,100,000 clones; approximately 94% appear just once. Around 1.7% of the sample belongs to the ten largest clones.

Here is what the overall study found, with its caveats: Estimated clonotype richness was generally larger for naive than for memory subsets. The genetic and exposure-history diversity represented was limited by the small number of donors. Even with the large sequencing depth, rarefaction of the sorted-subset datasets indicated that sequencing was incomplete. Compared with non-shared clonotypes, clonotypes shared by all four sorted-subset donors had higher generation probabilities. Only blood was sampled, and tissue TCR repertoires likely differ from those in blood. Based on pairwise subsampling, the degree of clonotype sharing among donors was expected to be affected by sequencing depth. When several donors were compared, the shared fraction of clonotypes was around 4.6% for naive CD4, more than 3% for naive CD8, 2.3% for memory CD4, and 0.3% to 0.5% for memory CD8.

The receptor comes from a man between 18 and 35 years old in good health. Some clones in this sample may be carry-over from other donors' samples. What was sequenced was naive CD8+ T cells from PBMCs. The sample's cell subset or site, from its label and the paper: CD45RA+CCR7+. The rearrangement combines TRBV19 with TRBJ1-1; a weak D assignment points to TRBD1 (5 bases agree). At the DNA level, the sequence is TGTGCCAGTAGTACAGACCCGGGGGAGAGTGAAGCTTTCTTT. Translated, this gives CASSTDPGESEAFF.